The T cell receptor beta chain under discussion was sequenced for a study of cytomegalovirus exposure and HLA in healthy donors. Turning to the study itself: Most genotyped donors, roughly 83% of 350 to 500, had Caucasian-associated genetic ancestry.

In regard to this clone: Its antigen is unidentified.

General study results and limits: When analyzed later, a missense DCLRE1C variant was found to be linked to TCR beta V- and J-gene trimming. Excluded were some V segments that proved indistinguishable, including TRBV6-2 and TRBV6-3.

At collection, donors were nominally healthy, but unrecorded immune exposures were probable. Per the germline V gene, CDR1 is DFQATT and CDR2 is SNEGSKA (reference sequence). The CDR3 has 10 residues. The V end lost 6 bases, the J end lost 6 bases, and 7 bases lay between the germline ends. The study ran its PCR with 60 Vbeta and 13 Jbeta primers. Method: immunoSEQ multiplex PCR; TCRdb's copy keeps in-frame clones and lacks some. The repertoire includes 75,000 to 90,000 clones, 78% of them detected once, and 5.5% sits in the top ten. This chain connects TRBV20-1 to TRBJ2-3; no clear D gene. The sequencing input was PBMCs. The sequence was obtained from a male donor in good health and CMV-seropositive. CDR3 loop: CSARRDTQYF. The CDR3 coding sequence is TGCAGTGCGCGCCGGGATACGCAGTATTTT.